The 2 T cell receptor beta chains given below trace back to one sample, sequenced in a study of cytomegalovirus exposure and HLA in healthy donors. The PCR ran on 60 Vbeta and 13 Jbeta primers. Sequencing was performed with immunoSEQ multiplex PCR; in TCRdb, only in-frame clones are kept and a portion is missing. The top ten hold around a fifth of the sample, which has tens of thousands of clones, about 66% seen once. Sequenced: PBMCs. The receptors come from a woman between 45 and 65 years old in good health and CMV-seropositive.

This clone was seen only a few times. The chain has TRBV11-2 and TRBJ1-1; D is unresolved. This CDR3 has 11 residues. The germline CDR1 and CDR2 sequences are SGHAT and FQNNGV. V was trimmed by 1 base and J by 5 bases, leaving 2 bases between them. In DNA form, the CDR3 reads TGTGCCAGCAGCTTAGCGACTGAAGCTTTCTTT. This sequence encodes CASSLATEAFF. Using reference TRBV11-2 and TRBJ1-1 for the parts outside the CDR3, the full variable domain is EAGVAQSPRYKIIEKRQSVAFWCNPISGHATLYWYQQILGQGPKLLIQFQNNGVVDDSQLPKDRFSAERLKGVDSTLKIQPAKLEDSAVYLCASSLATEAFFGQGTRLTVV.

The CDR3 reads CASSSGRGQGFHEQYF. The CDR3 DNA reads as TGCGCCAGCAGCTCGGGTAGGGGACAGGGATTCCACGAGCAGTACTTC. The chain has TRBV5-1 and TRBJ2-7; 9 nucleotides align to TRBD1. Germline assignment: CDR1 SGHRS and CDR2 YFSETQ. V was clipped by 3 bases and J by 5 bases; unmatched bases: 12. This CDR3 is 16 amino acids long.